This T cell receptor beta chain derives from a study of blood T cell repertoires in COVID-19. Study overall: Samples representing acute and convalescent COVID-19 were sourced from the United States, Italy and Spain.

This CDR3 region has 21 residues. The germline gives CDR1 SGHVS, CDR2 FQNEAQ. V lost 5 bases and J 4 bases, leaving 34 bases between the germline ends. As processed by the authors: Amplification from reference gene primers served as the basis for estimated nucleated cell counts. Generated by immunoSEQ multiplex PCR, the TCRdb table keeps only in-frame clones and is missing some. V and J calls plus clone size are reproduced from that table; the DNA served to infer D and trimming. Of roughly 76,000 clones listed, around 86% are singletons. V is TRBV7-8 and J is TRBJ2-3; possibly TRBD2 for D (7 bases). Source material: peripheral blood. The source of this sequence is a woman aged 18-29 years with acute or convalescent COVID-19. CDR3 sequence (DNA): TGTGCCAGCAGCCACCCCCAGGAGAAGGGGGGGACGAGTCGGGGGGCAGATACGCAGTATTTT. It yields the protein CASSHPQEKGGTSRGADTQYF.